This TCR beta chain was captured in a study of OX40 agonist ivuxolimab in advanced cancers. General study points: CD8+ T cells averaged more expanded clones than CD4+.

The protocol was immunoSEQ multiplex PCR, while the TCRdb copy is restricted to in-frame clones and leaves out a portion. This table has tens of thousands of clones, more than 85% appearing once. About this clone: Its target is unknown.

The V gene's germline CDR1 is SGHRS and CDR2 YFSETQ. V lost 4 bases to trimming and J lost 5 bases, with 12 bases between them. This CDR3 region has 13 residues. This chain joins TRBV5-1 and TRBJ1-1; D uncertain. Sequenced here: CD4+ or CD8+ T cells sorted from blood, sampled in a trial of the OX40 agonist ivuxolimab. This clonotype was obtained from an adult with an advanced solid tumor such as melanoma, head and neck, liver or kidney cancer. CDR3 protein: CASSPNARTEAFF. In DNA, the CDR3 is TGCGCCAGCAGCCCAAATGCGAGGACTGAAGCTTTCTTT.